This section outlines one TCR beta chain sequence together with its context. The data originate from a study of blood T cell repertoires in COVID-19. As for the study in general: Material from acute and convalescent COVID-19 was sourced from the United States, Italy and Spain. Sample material is recorded as cDNA or gDNA derived from T cells, B-cell-depleted T cells, or PBMCs.

Losses at the gene ends were 4 bases for V and 2 bases for J; bases not matched to a gene: 7. This CDR3 has 15 residues. Per germline, CDR1 SGHRS and CDR2 YFSETQ. Per the authors' pipeline: Researchers report that nucleated cell counts were estimated from reference gene primer amplification. Some clones are missing from TCRdb's copy, which holds only in-frame ones; the method was immunoSEQ multiplex PCR. That table gives V, J and clone size, and the DNA gave D and trimming. The table records about 170,000 clones, around 89% of them present only once. This chain connects TRBV5-1 to TRBJ2-5, with 8 bases fitting TRBD1. The sequence was collected from a man between 60 and 75 years old with acute or convalescent COVID-19. Sample: peripheral blood. The DNA for the CDR3 is TGCGCCAGCAGCCTCCTCGGACAGGGACAAGAGACCCAGTACTTC. Its translation is CASSLLGQGQETQYF.